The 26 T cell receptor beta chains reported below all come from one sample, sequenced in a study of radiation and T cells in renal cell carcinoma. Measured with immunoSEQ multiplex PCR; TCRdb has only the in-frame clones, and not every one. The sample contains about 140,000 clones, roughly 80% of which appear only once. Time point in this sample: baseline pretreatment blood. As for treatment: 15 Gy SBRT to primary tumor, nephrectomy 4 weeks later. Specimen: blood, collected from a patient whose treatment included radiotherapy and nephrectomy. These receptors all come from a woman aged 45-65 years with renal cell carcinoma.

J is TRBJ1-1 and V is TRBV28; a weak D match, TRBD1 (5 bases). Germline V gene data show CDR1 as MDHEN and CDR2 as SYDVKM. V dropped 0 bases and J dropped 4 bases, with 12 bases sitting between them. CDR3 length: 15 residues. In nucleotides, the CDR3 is TGTGCCAGCAGTTTATGGGGGGACGGCGGCACTGAAGCTTTCTTT. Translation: CASSLWGDGGTEAFF.

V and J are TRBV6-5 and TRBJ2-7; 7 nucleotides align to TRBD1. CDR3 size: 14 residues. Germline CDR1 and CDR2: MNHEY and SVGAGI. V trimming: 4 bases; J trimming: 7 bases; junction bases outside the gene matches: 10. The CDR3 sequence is CASSSNDRVMEQYF. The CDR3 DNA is TGTGCCAGCAGTTCTAACGACAGGGTCATGGAGCAGTACTTC.

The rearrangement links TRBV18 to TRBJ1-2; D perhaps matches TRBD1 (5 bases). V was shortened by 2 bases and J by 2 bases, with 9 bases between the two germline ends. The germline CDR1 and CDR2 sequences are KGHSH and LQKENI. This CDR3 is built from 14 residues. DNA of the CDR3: TGTGCCAGCTCACCAGATCAGGGAAACTATGGCTACACCTTC. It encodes CASSPDQGNYGYTF.

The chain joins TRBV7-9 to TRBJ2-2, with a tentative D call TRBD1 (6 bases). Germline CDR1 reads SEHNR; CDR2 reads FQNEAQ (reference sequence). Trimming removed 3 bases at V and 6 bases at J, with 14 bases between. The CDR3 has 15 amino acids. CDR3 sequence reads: CASSLGPYRAGELFF. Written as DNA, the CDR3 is TGTGCCAGCAGCTTGGGACCGTACAGGGCCGGGGAGCTGTTTTTT.

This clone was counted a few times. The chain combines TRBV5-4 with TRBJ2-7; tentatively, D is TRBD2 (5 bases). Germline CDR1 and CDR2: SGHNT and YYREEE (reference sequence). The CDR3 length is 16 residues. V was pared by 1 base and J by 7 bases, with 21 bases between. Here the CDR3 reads CASSLWYISDSGEQYF. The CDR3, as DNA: TGTGCCAGCAGCTTGTGGTATATCTCCGATTCGGGGGAGCAGTACTTC.

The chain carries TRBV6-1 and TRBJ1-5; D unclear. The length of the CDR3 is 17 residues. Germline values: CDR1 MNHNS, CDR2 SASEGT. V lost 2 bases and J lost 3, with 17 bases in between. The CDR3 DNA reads TGTGCCAGCAGTGAAATCATCCCGGGCCAGTTCAATCAGCCCCAGCATTTT. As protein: CASSEIIPGQFNQPQHF.

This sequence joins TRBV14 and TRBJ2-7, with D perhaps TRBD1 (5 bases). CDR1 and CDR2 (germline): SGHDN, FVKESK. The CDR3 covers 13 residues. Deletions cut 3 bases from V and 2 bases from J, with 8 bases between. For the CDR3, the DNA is TGTGCCAGCAGCCAGCAGGGCCCCTACGAGCAGTACTTC. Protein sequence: CASSQQGPYEQYF.

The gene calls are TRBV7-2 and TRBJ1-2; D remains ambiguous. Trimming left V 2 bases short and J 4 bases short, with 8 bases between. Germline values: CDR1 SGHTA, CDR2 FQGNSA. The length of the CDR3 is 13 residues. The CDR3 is CASSLLDSYGYTF. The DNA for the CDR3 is TGTGCCAGCAGCTTATTGGATTCCTATGGCTACACCTTC.

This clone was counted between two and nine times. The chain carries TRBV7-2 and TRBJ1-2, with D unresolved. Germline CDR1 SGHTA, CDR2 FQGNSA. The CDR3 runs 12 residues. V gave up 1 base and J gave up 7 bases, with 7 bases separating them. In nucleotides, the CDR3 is TGTGCCAGCAGCTTAGGATCGGGTGGCTACACCTTC. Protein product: CASSLGSGGYTF.

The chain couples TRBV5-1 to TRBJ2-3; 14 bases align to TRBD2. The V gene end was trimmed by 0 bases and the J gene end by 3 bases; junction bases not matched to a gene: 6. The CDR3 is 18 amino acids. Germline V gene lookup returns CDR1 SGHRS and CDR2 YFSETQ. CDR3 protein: CASSLEGTSGSGTDTQYF. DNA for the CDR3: TGCGCCAGCAGCTTGGAGGGGACTAGCGGGAGTGGTACAGATACGCAGTATTTT.

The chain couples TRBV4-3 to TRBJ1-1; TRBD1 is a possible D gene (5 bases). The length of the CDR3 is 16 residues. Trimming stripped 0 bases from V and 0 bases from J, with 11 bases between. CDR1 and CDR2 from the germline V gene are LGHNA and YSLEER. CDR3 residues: CASSQDPWGLNTEAFF. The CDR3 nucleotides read TGCGCCAGCAGCCAAGATCCATGGGGACTGAACACTGAAGCTTTCTTT.

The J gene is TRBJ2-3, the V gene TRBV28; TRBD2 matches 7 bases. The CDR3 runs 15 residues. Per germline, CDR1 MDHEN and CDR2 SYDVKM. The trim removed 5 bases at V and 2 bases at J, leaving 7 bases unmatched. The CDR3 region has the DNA TGTGCCAGCAGTCCCCCTAGCGGCCTCACAGATACGCAGTATTTT. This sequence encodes CASSPPSGLTDTQYF.

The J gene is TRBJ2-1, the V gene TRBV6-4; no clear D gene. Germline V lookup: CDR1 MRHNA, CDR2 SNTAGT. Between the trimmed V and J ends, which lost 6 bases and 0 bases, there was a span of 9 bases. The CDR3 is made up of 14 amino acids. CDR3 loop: CASSPESSYNEQFF. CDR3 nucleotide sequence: TGTGCCAGCAGCCCCGAGAGCTCCTACAATGAGCAGTTCTTC.

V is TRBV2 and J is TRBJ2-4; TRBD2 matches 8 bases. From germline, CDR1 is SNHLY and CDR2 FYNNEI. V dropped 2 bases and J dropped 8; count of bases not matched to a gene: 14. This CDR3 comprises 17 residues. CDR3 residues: CASSEILLAGGVYIQYF. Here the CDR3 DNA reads TGTGCCAGCAGTGAAATACTCTTGGCGGGGGGTGTGTACATTCAGTACTTC.

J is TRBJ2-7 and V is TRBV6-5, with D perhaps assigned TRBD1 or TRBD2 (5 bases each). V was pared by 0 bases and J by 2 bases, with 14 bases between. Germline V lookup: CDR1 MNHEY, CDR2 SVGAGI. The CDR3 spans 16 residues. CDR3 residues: CASSYSPGPSTYEQYF. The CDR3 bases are TGTGCCAGCAGTTACTCCCCGGGACCGTCAACCTACGAGCAGTACTTC.

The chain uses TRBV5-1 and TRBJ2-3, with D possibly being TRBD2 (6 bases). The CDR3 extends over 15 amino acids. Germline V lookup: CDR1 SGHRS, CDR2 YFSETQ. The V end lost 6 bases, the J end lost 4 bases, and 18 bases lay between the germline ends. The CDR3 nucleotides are TGCGCCAGCACTCCGGTGGGGGGAACGGCAGATACGCAGTATTTT. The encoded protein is CASTPVGGTADTQYF.

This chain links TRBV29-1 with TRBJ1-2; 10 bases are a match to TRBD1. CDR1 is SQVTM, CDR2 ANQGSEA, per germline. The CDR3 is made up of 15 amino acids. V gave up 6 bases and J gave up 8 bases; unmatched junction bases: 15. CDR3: CSVTGQGIRGGGYTF. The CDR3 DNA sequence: TGCAGCGTGACGGGACAGGGGATCCGGGGGGGAGGCTACACCTTC.

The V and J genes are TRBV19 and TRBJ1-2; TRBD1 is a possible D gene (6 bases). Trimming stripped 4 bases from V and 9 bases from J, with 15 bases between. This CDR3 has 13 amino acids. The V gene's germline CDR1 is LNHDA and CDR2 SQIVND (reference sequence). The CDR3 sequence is CASSTGVGRSYTF. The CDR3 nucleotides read TGTGCCAGTAGTACAGGGGTCGGGCGGAGCTACACCTTC.

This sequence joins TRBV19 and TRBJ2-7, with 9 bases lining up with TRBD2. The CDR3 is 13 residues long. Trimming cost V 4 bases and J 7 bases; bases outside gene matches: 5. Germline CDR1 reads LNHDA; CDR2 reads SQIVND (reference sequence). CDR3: CASSTSGGNEQYF. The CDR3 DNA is TGTGCCAGTAGTACAAGCGGGGGGAATGAGCAGTACTTC.

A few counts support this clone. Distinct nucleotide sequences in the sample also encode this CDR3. For the CDR3, the DNA is TGTGCCAGCAGCGACGGGACGGAAGCTTTCTTT. Its translation is CASSDGTEAFF. The chain couples TRBV9 to TRBJ1-1, with D possibly being TRBD1 (5 bases). The V end was cut by 3 bases, the J end by 8 bases, with 8 bases between. Germline V lookup: CDR1 SGDLS, CDR2 YYNGEE. CDR3 length equals 11 residues. Complete variable domain (other parts from reference TRBV9 and TRBJ1-1): DSGVTQTPKHLITATGQRVTLRCSPRSGDLSVYWYQQSLDQGLQFLIQYYNGEERAKGNILERFSAQQFPDLHSELNLSSLELGDSALYFCASSDGTEAFFGQGTRLTVV.

CDR3 loop: CASSDGYEQYF. The CDR3, as DNA: TGCGCCAGCAGTGATGGCTACGAGCAGTACTTC. The chain couples TRBV10-2 to TRBJ2-7; unclear D gene. The length of the CDR3 is 11 residues. V was trimmed by 3 bases and J by 3 bases, leaving 3 bases between them. CDR1 WSHSY and CDR2 SAAADI come from the germline V gene.

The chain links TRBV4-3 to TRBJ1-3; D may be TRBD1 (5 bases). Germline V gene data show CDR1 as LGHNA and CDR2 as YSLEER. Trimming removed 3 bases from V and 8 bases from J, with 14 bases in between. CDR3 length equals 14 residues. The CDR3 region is CASSQAGHSHTIYF. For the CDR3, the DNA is TGCGCCAGCAGCCAGGCCGGACATTCCCACACCATATATTTT.

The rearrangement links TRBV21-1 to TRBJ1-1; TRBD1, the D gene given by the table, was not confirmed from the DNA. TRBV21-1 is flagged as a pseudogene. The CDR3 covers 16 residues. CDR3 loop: CASSKSYLQVNTEAFF. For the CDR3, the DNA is TGTGCCAGCAGCAAATCATACTTACAGGTGAACACTGAAGCTTTCTTT.

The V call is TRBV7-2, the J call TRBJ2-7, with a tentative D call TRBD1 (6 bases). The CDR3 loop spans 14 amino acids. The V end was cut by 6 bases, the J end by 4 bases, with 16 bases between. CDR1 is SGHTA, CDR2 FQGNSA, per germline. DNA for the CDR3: TGTGCCAGCAGTCAGCCGTCACAGGGATACGAGCAGTACTTC. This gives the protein CASSQPSQGYEQYF.

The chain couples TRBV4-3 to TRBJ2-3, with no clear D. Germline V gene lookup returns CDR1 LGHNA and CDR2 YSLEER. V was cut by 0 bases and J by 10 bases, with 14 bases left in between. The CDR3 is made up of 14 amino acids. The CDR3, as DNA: TGCGCCAGCAGCCAAGATACGGGTATTCAAGCGCAGTATTTT. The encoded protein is CASSQDTGIQAQYF.

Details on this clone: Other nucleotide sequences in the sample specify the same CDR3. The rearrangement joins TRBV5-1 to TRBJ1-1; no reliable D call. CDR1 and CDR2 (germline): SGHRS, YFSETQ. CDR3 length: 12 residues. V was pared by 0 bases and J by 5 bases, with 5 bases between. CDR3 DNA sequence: TGCGCCAGCAGCTTGGGCTCGACTGAAGCTTTCTTT. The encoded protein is CASSLGSTEAFF.